A single T cell receptor (beta chain) is shown here with its context. Its matching antigen is unknown. These data are taken from a study of T cell responses to AZD1222 COVID-19 vaccine. Germline CDR1 and CDR2: SGHRS and YFSETQ. CDR3 length: 13 amino acids. Trimming left V 0 bases short and J 4 bases short, with 5 bases between. Study conclusions and caveats: Vaccine-associated CD4 TCRs ranged over spike, dominating at 160-218 and 743-854. Only a handful of AZD1222 recipients, several in all, had baseline seropositivity. Nearly half of spike-specific TCRs reportedly target unmutated variant regions.

Generated by immunoSEQ multiplex PCR, the TCRdb table keeps only in-frame clones and is missing some. The table records about 120,000 clones, 87% of them present only once. The V call is TRBV5-1, the J call TRBJ2-1; D is unresolved. The sample in question was peripheral blood, obtained on day 0 of AZD1222 vaccination. This receptor was obtained from an adult in good health. The CDR3 here is CASSLVPYNEQFF. Here the CDR3 DNA reads TGCGCCAGCAGCTTGGTCCCTTACAATGAGCAGTTCTTC.